This record covers a single T cell receptor beta chain. The target antigen is unknown. The time point here: before natalizumab initiation. This record belongs to a study of multiple sclerosis patients with progressive multifocal leukoencephalopathy. Study findings and constraints: The findings' link to JC virus versus immunocompromise remained uncertain.

The length of the CDR3 is 15 residues. Trimming removed 6 bases from V and 3 bases from J, with 15 bases in between. Germline V lookup: CDR1 ENHRY, CDR2 SYGVKD. TCRdb's copy holds only in-frame clones and misses some; the assay was immunoSEQ multiplex PCR. The sample includes about 30,000 clones, 92% of them seen just once. The receptor was isolated from a man younger than 40 with multiple sclerosis. The sequenced material came from PBMCs. The chain uses TRBV10-3 and TRBJ2-1, with unresolved D. CDR3 DNA: TGTGCCATCAGCGAATCAGGATCCGTCTACAATGAGCAGTTCTTC. Translation gives CAISESGSVYNEQFF.